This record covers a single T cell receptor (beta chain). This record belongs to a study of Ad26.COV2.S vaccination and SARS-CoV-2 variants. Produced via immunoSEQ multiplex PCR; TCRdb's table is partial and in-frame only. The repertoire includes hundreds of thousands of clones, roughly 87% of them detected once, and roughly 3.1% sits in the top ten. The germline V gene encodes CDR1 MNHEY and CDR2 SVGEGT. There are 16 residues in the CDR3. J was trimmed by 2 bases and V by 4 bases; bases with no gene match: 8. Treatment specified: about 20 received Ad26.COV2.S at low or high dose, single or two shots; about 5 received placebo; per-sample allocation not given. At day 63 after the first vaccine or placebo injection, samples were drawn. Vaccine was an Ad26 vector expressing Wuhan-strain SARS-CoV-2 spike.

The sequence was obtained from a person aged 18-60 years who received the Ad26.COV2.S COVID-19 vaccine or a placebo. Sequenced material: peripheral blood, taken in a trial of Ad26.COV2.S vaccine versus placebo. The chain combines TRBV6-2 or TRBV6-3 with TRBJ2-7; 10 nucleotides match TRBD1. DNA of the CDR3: TGTGCCAGCAGTTTCAAACCGGGACAGGGGCCCTACGAGCAGTACTTC. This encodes CASSFKPGQGPYEQYF.